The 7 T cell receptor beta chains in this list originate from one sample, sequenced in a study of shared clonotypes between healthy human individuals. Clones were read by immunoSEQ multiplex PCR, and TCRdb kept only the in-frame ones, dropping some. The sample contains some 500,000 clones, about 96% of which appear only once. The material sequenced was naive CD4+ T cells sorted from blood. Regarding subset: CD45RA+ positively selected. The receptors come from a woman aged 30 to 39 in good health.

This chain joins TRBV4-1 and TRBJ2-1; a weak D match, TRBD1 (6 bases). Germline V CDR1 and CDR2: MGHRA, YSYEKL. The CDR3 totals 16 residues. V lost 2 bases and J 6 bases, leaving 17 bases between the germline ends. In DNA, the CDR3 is TGCGCCAGCAGCCAACCCGGGACACACCCGTCCAATGAGCAGTTCTTC. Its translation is CASSQPGTHPSNEQFF.

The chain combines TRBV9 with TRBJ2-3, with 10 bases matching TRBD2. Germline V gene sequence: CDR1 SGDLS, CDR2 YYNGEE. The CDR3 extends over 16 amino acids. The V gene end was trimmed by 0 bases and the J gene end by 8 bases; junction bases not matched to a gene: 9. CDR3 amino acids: CASSVARTSGLGTQYF. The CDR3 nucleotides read TGTGCCAGCAGCGTAGCTAGGACTAGCGGTCTGGGTACGCAGTATTTT.

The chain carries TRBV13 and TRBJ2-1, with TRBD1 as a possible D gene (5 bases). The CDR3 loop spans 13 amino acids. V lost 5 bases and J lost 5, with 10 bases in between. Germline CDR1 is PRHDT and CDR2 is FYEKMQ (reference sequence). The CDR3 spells CASSTDRNNEQFF. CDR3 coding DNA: TGTGCCAGCAGCACCGACAGAAACAATGAGCAGTTCTTC. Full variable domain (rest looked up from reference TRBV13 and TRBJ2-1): AAGVIQSPRHLIKEKRETATLKCYPIPRHDTVYWYQQGPGQDPQFLISFYEKMQSDKGSIPDRFSAQQFSDYHSELNMSSLELGDSALYFCASSTDRNNEQFFGPGTRLTVL.

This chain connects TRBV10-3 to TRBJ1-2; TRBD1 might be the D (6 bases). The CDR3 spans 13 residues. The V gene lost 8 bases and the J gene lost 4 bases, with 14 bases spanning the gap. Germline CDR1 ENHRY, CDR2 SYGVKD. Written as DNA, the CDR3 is TGTGCCATCCCAGAGAGGGGGAGCTATGGCTACACCTTC. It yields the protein CAIPERGSYGYTF.

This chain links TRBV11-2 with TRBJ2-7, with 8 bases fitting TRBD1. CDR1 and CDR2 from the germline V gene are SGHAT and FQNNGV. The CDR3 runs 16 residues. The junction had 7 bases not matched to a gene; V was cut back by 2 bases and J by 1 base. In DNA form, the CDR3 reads TGTGCCAGCAGCTTACGGTGGACAGGGACATCCTACGAGCAGTACTTC. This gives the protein CASSLRWTGTSYEQYF.

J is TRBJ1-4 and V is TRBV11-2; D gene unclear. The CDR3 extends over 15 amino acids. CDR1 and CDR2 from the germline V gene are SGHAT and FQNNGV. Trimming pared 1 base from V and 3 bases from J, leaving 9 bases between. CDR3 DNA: TGTGCCAGCAGCTTAGTAGTTACAGCTAATGAAAAACTGTTTTTT. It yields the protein CASSLVVTANEKLFF.

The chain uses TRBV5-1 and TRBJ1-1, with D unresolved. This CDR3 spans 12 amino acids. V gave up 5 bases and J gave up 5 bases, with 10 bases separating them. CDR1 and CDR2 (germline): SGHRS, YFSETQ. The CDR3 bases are TGCGCCAGCAGACTCCAGGAGACTGAAGCTTTCTTT. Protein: CASRLQETEAFF.